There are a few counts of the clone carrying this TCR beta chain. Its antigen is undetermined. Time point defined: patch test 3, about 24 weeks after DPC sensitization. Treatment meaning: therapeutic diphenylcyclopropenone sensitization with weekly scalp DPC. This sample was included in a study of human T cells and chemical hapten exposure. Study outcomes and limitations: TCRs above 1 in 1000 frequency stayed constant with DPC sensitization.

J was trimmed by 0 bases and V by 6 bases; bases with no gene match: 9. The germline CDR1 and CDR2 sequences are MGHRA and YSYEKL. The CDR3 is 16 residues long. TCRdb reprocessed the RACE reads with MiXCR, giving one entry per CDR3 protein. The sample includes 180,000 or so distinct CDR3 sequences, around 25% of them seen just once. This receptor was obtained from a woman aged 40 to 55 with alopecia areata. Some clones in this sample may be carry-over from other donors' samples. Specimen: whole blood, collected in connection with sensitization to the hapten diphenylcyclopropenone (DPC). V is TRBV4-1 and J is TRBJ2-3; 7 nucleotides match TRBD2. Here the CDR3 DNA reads TGCGCCAGCAGTTCCAACCTAGCGGCTAGCACAGATACGCAGTATTTT. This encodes CASSSNLAASTDTQYF.